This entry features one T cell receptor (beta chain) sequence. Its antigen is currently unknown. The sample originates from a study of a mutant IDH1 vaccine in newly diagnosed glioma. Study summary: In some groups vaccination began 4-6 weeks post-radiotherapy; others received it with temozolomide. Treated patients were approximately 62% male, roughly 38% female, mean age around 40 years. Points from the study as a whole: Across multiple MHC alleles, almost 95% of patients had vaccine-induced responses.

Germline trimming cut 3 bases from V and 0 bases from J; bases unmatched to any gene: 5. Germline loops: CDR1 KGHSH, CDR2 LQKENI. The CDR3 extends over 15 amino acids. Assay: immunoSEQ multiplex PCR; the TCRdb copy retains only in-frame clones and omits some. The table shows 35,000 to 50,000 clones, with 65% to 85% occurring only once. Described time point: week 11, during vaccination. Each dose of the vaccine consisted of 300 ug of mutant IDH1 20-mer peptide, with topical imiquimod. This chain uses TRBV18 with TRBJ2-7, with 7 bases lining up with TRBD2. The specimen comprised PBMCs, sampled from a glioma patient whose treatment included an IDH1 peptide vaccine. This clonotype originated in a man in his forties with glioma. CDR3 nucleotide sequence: TGTGCCAGCTCACCGGAGCGGGGCAGCTCCTACGAGCAGTACTTC. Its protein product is CASSPERGSSYEQYF.